The TCR beta chain under discussion was sequenced for a study of blood T cell repertoires in COVID-19. Adults between roughly 18 and 90 years of age took part from 20 to 25 US areas. Membership in each cohort depended on participant-reported clinical history. Each recovered donor of Cohort 3 presented with two negative PCRs, clearance, or symptom resolution. Original handling: Estimation of nucleated cell counts was performed using reference gene primer amplification. Sequenced by immunoSEQ multiplex PCR; TCRdb stores in-frame clones only, minus some. V, J and clone size are taken as reported in that table, and D and trimming were inferred from the DNA itself. Of a few hundred thousand clones in the sample, more than 75% were seen once. With 0 bases clipped from V and 6 bases from J, the junction kept 7 bases outside the gene matches. The CDR3 runs 15 residues. Germline assignment: CDR1 SGHNT and CDR2 YYREEE (reference sequence).

The chain is built from TRBV5-4 and TRBJ2-7; TRBD2 aligns across 9 bases. The TCR comes from a woman aged 25 to 39 who had recovered from COVID-19. Sequenced: PBMCs or T cells enriched from blood (not recorded which). CDR3 DNA sequence: TGTGCCAGCAGCTTGGGGACAGCGGGAGGACGCGAGCAGTACTTC. Protein: CASSLGTAGGREQYF.